This T cell receptor (beta chain) was recorded in a study of CXCR3-negative and CXCR3-positive naive CD8 T cells. UMI-labeled TRB cDNA libraries were prepared by 5' RACE. From the 5' RACE reads, TCRdb lists one entry per CDR3 protein and no DNA. This sample contains over 80,000 distinct CDR3 sequences. Naive cells were sorted as CD45RO-, CCR7+, CD27+ and CD95-. This CDR3 is built from 16 residues. The germline V gene encodes CDR1 SGHAT and CDR2 FQDESV (reference sequence). Sample: naive CXCR3- CD8+ T cells from blood. As to subset: CD45RO-CCR7+CD27+CD95- naive CD8+ T cells lacking CXCR3 (TNR3-). The chain recombines TRBV11-1 with TRBJ2-7; TCRdb outputs TRBD2, but without DNA this stays unchecked. This receptor was obtained from a human donor in good health. Some clones in this sample may be carry-over from other donors' samples. The chain's CDR3 is CASSVTNMAGYYEQYF.